The 30 T cell receptor beta chains listed next were all sequenced from one sample in a study of T cells in Graves' hyperthyroidism and ophthalmopathy. RNA transcripts provided the source from which TCR beta CDR3 regions were amplified. TCR CDR3 underwent first-round RT-PCR with the HTBI primer set. Each CDR3 protein gets one entry after TCRdb re-called the multiplex PCR reads with MiXCR. The sample comprises hundreds of thousands of distinct CDR3 sequences, about 16% of which are singletons, and around 3.3% rests with the top ten. Sequencing was done on a sample of blood. The origin of the receptors is a woman aged 40 to 50 with Graves' ophthalmopathy.

The chain's CDR3 is CASSIQLAAFYEQYF. The CDR3 bases are TGTGCCAGCAGCATCCAACTAGCGGCTTTCTACGAGCAGTACTTC. V usage is TRBV7-9 and J usage is TRBJ2-7, with 8 positions matching TRBD2. The CDR3 contains 15 residues. With 5 bases clipped from V and 3 bases from J, the junction kept 9 bases outside the gene matches. Germline lookup yields CDR1 SEHNR and CDR2 FQNEAQ (reference sequence). Drawing the rest from reference TRBV7-9 and TRBJ2-7, the complete variable domain is DTGVSQNPRHKITKRGQNVTFRCDPISEHNRLYWYRQTLGQGPEFLTYFQNEAQLEKSRLLSDRFSAERPKGSFSTLEIQRTEQGDSAMYLCASSIQLAAFYEQYFGPGTRLTVT.

This clonotype was counted at least ten times. The V call is TRBV11-2, the J call TRBJ1-1; 7 bases line up with TRBD1. The germline V gene has CDR1 SGHAT and CDR2 FQNNGV. The CDR3 is 13 residues long. Trimming removed 6 bases from V and 4 bases from J; junction bases left unmatched: 5. The CDR3 loop is CASRPTGSTEAFF. The CDR3 bases are TGTGCCAGCAGACCGACAGGGAGCACTGAAGCTTTCTTT.

This clonotype showed up just a few times. J is TRBJ1-6 and V is TRBV5-1; perhaps TRBD1 as D (5 bases). The CDR3 is 14 amino acids. Germline loops: CDR1 SGHRS, CDR2 YFSETQ. Trimming removed 4 bases at V and 4 bases at J, with 9 bases between. The CDR3 region is CASSPGGYNSPLHF. DNA for the CDR3: TGCGCCAGCAGCCCGGGGGGGTATAATTCACCCCTCCACTTT.

The chain is built from TRBV7-8 and TRBJ1-2; a possible D gene is TRBD1 (6 bases). CDR3 length: 16 amino acids. Germline V gene lookup returns CDR1 SGHVS and CDR2 FQNEAQ. V was trimmed by 2 bases and J by 0 bases, leaving 13 bases between them. CDR3 in DNA: TGTGCCAGCAGCTTAAGAGCGACAGGCACTAACTATGGCTACACCTTC. Encoded protein: CASSLRATGTNYGYTF.

The chain couples TRBV6-1 to TRBJ1-2; D unresolved. Germline V gene lookup returns CDR1 MNHNS and CDR2 SASEGT. The CDR3 is 15 amino acids. V dropped 1 base and J dropped 4 bases, with 13 bases sitting between them. The CDR3 region has the DNA TGTGCCAGCAGTGAAGGGGCTAACCTCGCCTATGGCTACACCTTC. Amino acids: CASSEGANLAYGYTF.

This clonotype was counted many times. The chain carries TRBV3-1 and TRBJ2-3, with D hard to call. The CDR3 has 15 amino acids. V was trimmed by 0 bases and J by 5 bases, leaving 12 bases between them. Germline values: CDR1 LGHDT, CDR2 YNNKEL (reference sequence). The CDR3 DNA reads as TGTGCCAGCAGCCAAGATTTGGGGAAACAAGATACGCAGTATTTT. It codes for CASSQDLGKQDTQYF.

This chain links TRBV19 with TRBJ2-3; D gene unclear. The CDR3 spans 14 residues. Germline V gives CDR1 LNHDA, CDR2 SQIVND (reference sequence). V was cut by 0 bases and J by 6 bases, with 10 bases left in between. The CDR3 spells CASSIDVGVDTQYF. As DNA, the CDR3 is TGTGCCAGTAGTATAGACGTTGGGGTGGATACGCAGTATTTT.

This clonotype was observed a few times. The chain is built from TRBV6-2 or TRBV6-3 and TRBJ1-1; D not resolved. The CDR3 has 12 amino acids. The V end was cut by 11 bases, the J end by 3 bases, with 13 bases between. Per the germline V gene, CDR1 is MNHEY and CDR2 is SVGEGT. CDR3 coding DNA: TGTGCCCACCAGACCGGGGACACTGAAGCTTTCTTT. Encoded protein: CAHQTGDTEAFF.

This clonotype appeared many times. The V and J genes are TRBV29-1 and TRBJ2-2; 9 bases match TRBD2. The CDR3 has 15 residues. Germline V lookup: CDR1 SQVTM, CDR2 ANQGSEA. V dropped 5 bases and J dropped 3; count of bases not matched to a gene: 7. The DNA for the CDR3 is TGCAGCGTTTCCCCTAGCGGGGCCGACACCGGGGAGCTGTTTTTT. Residues: CSVSPSGADTGELFF.

This clonotype was counted between two and nine times. The gene calls are TRBV6-1 and TRBJ2-1, with TRBD2 identical over 7 bases. With V trimmed by 6 bases and J by 0 bases, 5 bases remained unmatched. The germline gives CDR1 MNHNS, CDR2 SASEGT. The CDR3 contains 15 residues. Here the CDR3 DNA reads TGTGCCAGCAGCGCAGCTAGCGGCTCCTACAATGAGCAGTTCTTC. This gives the protein CASSAASGSYNEQFF.

This CDR3 is CASSLKFEGTGVEKLFF. The CDR3 nucleotides are TGTGCCAGCAGCTTAAAGTTTGAGGGGACAGGGGTTGAAAAACTGTTTTTT. The genes are TRBV7-9 and TRBJ1-4; 10 nucleotides align to TRBD1. This CDR3 contains 17 residues. V was pared by 2 bases and J by 7 bases, with 10 bases of the junction left unmatched. Germline CDR1 is SEHNR and CDR2 is FQNEAQ (reference sequence).

The chain couples TRBV15 to TRBJ2-1, with D unresolved. The CDR3 is made up of 14 amino acids. Germline V CDR1 and CDR2: LNHNV, YYDKDF (reference sequence). V lost 0 bases, J lost 9 bases, and 12 bases lay in between. CDR3 in DNA: TGTGCCACCAGCAGAGATCTTGCGGTAGCTGAGCAGTTCTTC. Amino acid sequence: CATSRDLAVAEQFF.

V gene TRBV7-3 combines with J gene TRBJ2-1; D not certain. This CDR3 has 13 residues. Germline lookup yields CDR1 SGHTA and CDR2 FQGTGA. Trimming removed 4 bases from V and 10 bases from J, with 14 bases in between. CDR3 DNA sequence: TGTGCCAGCAGCTCCACCACGACTGGAGAGCAGTTCTTC. Translation: CASSSTTTGEQFF.

Many counts were recorded for this clonotype. Sequence at one end of the junction differs from germline and may be a read error. The chain combines TRBV3-1 with TRBJ2-5; a weak D match, TRBD2 (7 bases). The germline CDR1 and CDR2 sequences are LGHDT and YNNKEL (reference sequence). CDR3 size: 15 residues. DNA of the CDR3: TGTGCCGGCAGCCAGGCGGGGGCCCGAGTCCAGACCCAGTACTTC. It yields the protein CAGSQAGARVQTQYF.

In its sample, this clonotype was seen a few times. The gene calls are TRBV5-6 and TRBJ1-6; the match to TRBD1 covers 8 bases. V shed 2 bases and J 2 bases; nucleotides not matched to a gene: 3. Germline V gene data show CDR1 as SGHDT and CDR2 as YYEEEE. The CDR3 runs to 16 residues. CDR3 residues: CASSFMDRAYNSPLHF. The CDR3 region has the DNA TGTGCCAGCAGCTTCATGGACAGGGCCTATAATTCACCCCTCCACTTT. The full variable domain, rest sourced from reference TRBV5-6 and TRBJ1-6, is DAGVTQSPTHLIKTRGQQVTLRCSPKSGHDTVSWYQQALGQGPQFIFQYYEEEERQRGNFPDRFSGHQFPNYSSELNVNALLLGDSALYLCASSFMDRAYNSPLHFGNGTRLTVT.

This clonotype was counted ten times or more. J is TRBJ2-3 and V is TRBV7-3, with 7 bases identical to TRBD1. In germline, CDR1 is SGHTA, CDR2 FQGTGA. This CDR3 is 15 amino acids long. V gave up 5 bases and J gave up 1 base; unmatched junction bases: 6. The DNA for the CDR3 is TGTGCCAGCAGCCAGTCCGGGACAGGCACAGATACGCAGTATTTT. It is translated as CASSQSGTGTDTQYF.

This clonotype was seen repeatedly, ten times or more. The V gene is TRBV15, the J gene TRBJ2-1, with TRBD2 matching over 10 bases. J gave up 9 bases and V 0 bases, and 2 bases lay outside the gene matches. The CDR3 runs to 14 residues. Germline-derived CDR1 and CDR2 are LNHNV and YYDKDF (reference sequence). The CDR3 bases are TGTGCCACCAGCAGAGAGGTAGCGGGAGGTGAGCAGTTCTTC. Protein sequence: CATSREVAGGEQFF. Together with reference TRBV15 and TRBJ2-1, the CDR3 gives the full variable domain: DAMVIQNPRYQVTQFGKPVTLSCSQTLNHNVMYWYQQKSSQAPKLLFHYYDKDFNNEADTPDNFQSRRPNTSFCFLDIRSPGLGDTAMYLCATSREVAGGEQFFGPGTRLTVL.

This chain connects TRBV5-1 to TRBJ2-7; D call uncertain. With 4 bases removed from V and 5 bases from J, the gap between germline ends came to 13 bases. Germline V gene lookup returns CDR1 SGHRS and CDR2 YFSETQ. The CDR3 is 13 amino acids. CDR3 sequence (DNA): TGCGCCAGCAGCCCTACGGAGATGAACGAGCAGTACTTC. Amino acid sequence: CASSPTEMNEQYF. The full variable domain, in which reference TRBV5-1 and TRBJ2-7 provide the parts outside the CDR3, is KAGVTQTPRYLIKTRGQQVTLSCSPISGHRSVSWYQQTPGQGLQFLFEYFSETQRNKGNFPGRFSGRQFSNSRSEMNVSTLELGDSALYLCASSPTEMNEQYFGPGTRLTVT.

In this sample, this clonotype turned up a few times. The chain employs TRBV20-1 and TRBJ2-7; D assignment may be TRBD1 or TRBD2 (6 bases each). There are 15 residues in the CDR3. Germline V lookup: CDR1 DFQATT, CDR2 SNEGSKA (reference sequence). V was shortened by 4 bases and J by 0 bases, with 16 bases between the two germline ends. CDR3 DNA: TGCAGTGCTACCGGGGGCGGCGGCGACTCCTACGAGCAGTACTTC. Amino acid sequence: CSATGGGGDSYEQYF.

This clonotype was seen repeatedly, ten times or more. V and J are TRBV20-1 and TRBJ2-1; the D is unclear. The CDR3 has 15 residues. Trimming took off 0 bases at V and 3 bases at J, with 12 bases between the two ends. Germline V gene data show CDR1 as DFQATT and CDR2 as SNEGSKA (reference sequence). Here the CDR3 DNA reads TGCAGTGCTAGAGACATGGGCCTTGACTACAATGAGCAGTTCTTC. Its protein product is CSARDMGLDYNEQFF.

This clonotype was counted at least ten times. This chain links TRBV11-2 with TRBJ2-7, with a tentative D call TRBD2 (6 bases). Trimming took 2 bases from V and 6 from J, leaving 11 bases between them. The CDR3 is made up of 13 amino acids. Germline loops: CDR1 SGHAT, CDR2 FQNNGV. The CDR3 DNA is TGTGCCAGCAGCTTATTCCTCGGGGGCGAGCAGTACTTC. This codes for CASSLFLGGEQYF. The entire variable domain, with the rest obtained from reference TRBV11-2 and TRBJ2-7, is as follows: EAGVAQSPRYKIIEKRQSVAFWCNPISGHATLYWYQQILGQGPKLLIQFQNNGVVDDSQLPKDRFSAERLKGVDSTLKIQPAKLEDSAVYLCASSLFLGGEQYFGPGTRLTVT.

The chain recombines TRBV30 with TRBJ2-4; D might be TRBD2 (5 bases). V lost 5 bases and J 3 bases, leaving 14 bases between the germline ends. The CDR3 has 14 residues. Germline V gene lookup returns CDR1 GTSNPN and CDR2 SVGIG (reference sequence). The CDR3 loop reads CAWGPGVGKNIQYF. In DNA, the CDR3 is TGTGCCTGGGGTCCCGGGGTGGGCAAAAACATTCAGTACTTC. Full variable domain (missing parts from reference TRBV30 and TRBJ2-4): SQTIHQWPATLVQPVGSPLSLECTVEGTSNPNLYWYRQAAGRGLQLLFYSVGIGQISSEVPQNLSASRPQDRQFILSSKKLLLSDSGFYLCAWGPGVGKNIQYFGAGTRLSVL.

This clonotype has a count of ten or more. The J gene is TRBJ2-5, the V gene TRBV20-1, with 11 bases lining up with TRBD1. Germline lookup yields CDR1 DFQATT and CDR2 SNEGSKA (reference sequence). This CDR3 region has 15 residues. The V gene end was trimmed by 6 bases and the J gene end by 6 bases; junction bases not matched to a gene: 12. In DNA form, the CDR3 reads TGCAGTGCCCAGAGGTGGGACAGGGGGAAGAAGACCCAGTACTTC. This encodes CSAQRWDRGKKTQYF.

This rearrangement joins TRBV19 to TRBJ2-1, with D perhaps assigned TRBD1 or TRBD2 (6 bases each). The CDR3 sequence is 16 residues long. The V end was cut by 1 base, the J end by 8 bases, with 18 bases between. Germline V gene data show CDR1 as LNHDA and CDR2 as SQIVND (reference sequence). The CDR3 DNA follows: TGTGCCAGTAGTATAGGTTGGGGGGCACGCTTGGATGAGCAGTTCTTC. Protein sequence: CASSIGWGARLDEQFF.

This clonotype was counted at least ten times. The chain couples TRBV28 to TRBJ1-6; 8 bases match TRBD1. This CDR3 has 13 amino acids. V lost 8 bases, J lost 6 bases, and 3 bases stayed unmatched. The germline V gene encodes CDR1 MDHEN and CDR2 SYDVKM. Here the CDR3 DNA reads TGTGCCAGCGGGACAGGTCTTAATTCACCCCTCCACTTT. This sequence encodes CASGTGLNSPLHF. Supplemented by reference TRBV28 and TRBJ1-6, the full variable domain reads DVKVTQSSRYLVKRTGEKVFLECVQDMDHENMFWYRQDPGLGLRLIYFSYDVKMKEKGDIPEGYSVSREKKERFSLILESASTNQTSMYLCASGTGLNSPLHFGNGTRLTVT.

V usage is TRBV10-2 and J usage is TRBJ2-3; D unresolved. This CDR3 has 14 amino acids. Germline CDR1 and CDR2: WSHSY and SAAADI. V dropped 3 bases and J dropped 4 bases, with 11 bases sitting between them. CDR3 nucleotides: TGCGCCAGCAGTGAAGATGGAGTGGCAGATACGCAGTATTTT. Encoded protein: CASSEDGVADTQYF.

This clonotype was detected many times. This CDR3 is CASSFRDRGREQYF. The CDR3 bases are TGTGCCAGCAGTTTTCGGGACAGGGGCAGAGAGCAGTACTTC. The chain is built from TRBV28 and TRBJ2-7; TRBD1 aligns across 10 bases. CDR3 length: 14 residues. Trimming removed 3 bases from V and 7 bases from J; junction bases left unmatched: 6. Germline CDR1 MDHEN, CDR2 SYDVKM.

This clonotype was recorded many times. The V gene is TRBV12-3 or TRBV12-4, the J gene TRBJ1-2, with D possibly being TRBD1 (6 bases). The CDR3 length is 14 residues. V dropped 5 bases and J dropped 2 bases, with 12 bases sitting between them. CDR3 region: CASSPGVRNYGYTF. As DNA, the CDR3 is TGTGCCAGCAGTCCAGGGGTAAGGAACTATGGCTACACCTTC.

This clonotype was counted many times. This chain joins TRBV3-1 and TRBJ2-5; no clear D. Trimming took 4 bases from V and 0 from J, leaving 12 bases between them. This CDR3 region has 15 residues. Per germline, CDR1 LGHDT and CDR2 YNNKEL (reference sequence). This CDR3 reads CASSRTEWYQETQYF. The CDR3 DNA reads TGTGCCAGCAGCCGAACCGAGTGGTACCAAGAGACCCAGTACTTC.

This clonotype has at least ten counts. The chain is built from TRBV24-1 and TRBJ2-1, with TRBD2 identical over 9 bases. The CDR3 is made up of 15 amino acids. V shed 0 bases, J shed 9 bases, and the junction held 5 bases outside the gene matches. The germline V gene has CDR1 KGHDR and CDR2 SFDVKD. CDR3 DNA sequence: TGTGCCACCAGTGATTTGGACGGACTAGCGACTGAGCAGTTCTTC. It codes for CATSDLDGLATEQFF.